This T cell receptor (beta chain) was obtained from a study of blood T cell repertoires in COVID-19. Study-wide background: From the United States, Italy and Spain came samples of acute and convalescent COVID-19. T cells, B-cell-depleted T cells, or PBMCs provided the cDNA or gDNA that served as material.

A Seattle source enrolled patients during active infection and followed them longitudinally. The authors' processing: Reference gene primers were amplified, and this amplification served to estimate nucleated cell counts. Sequencing used immunoSEQ multiplex PCR; TCRdb keeps in-frame clones, though not all of them. V and J calls and clone size are given by that table; D and trimming were obtained from the DNA. This sample has 100,000 to 150,000 clones, with 85% found just once. The germline gives CDR1 SGHDN, CDR2 FVKESK. The ends lost 4 bases at V and 5 bases at J; junction bases unmatched: 7. The CDR3 length is 16 residues.

This receptor was identified in a woman of 80 years or more with COVID-19, enrolled during active disease. The specimen was peripheral blood. The chain carries TRBV14 and TRBJ2-1; 11 bases fit TRBD2. CDR3 in amino acids: CASSLYSGRANNEQFF. CDR3 bases: TGTGCCAGCAGCCTTTATAGCGGGAGGGCCAACAATGAGCAGTTCTTC.